The present T cell receptor beta chain was sequenced within a study of blood T cells in healthy people across ages. Worth noting for this clonotype: One junction end does not reproduce the germline sequence, and a read error may be involved.

Germline loops: CDR1 SEHNR, CDR2 FQNEAQ (reference sequence). The CDR3 sequence is 16 residues long. A second roughly 7 to 12 cycle PCR used barcoded and J-beta primers. Every sample gave at least 3 million paired-end reads containing CDR3. TCRdb used MiXCR to reprocess the 5' RACE reads, holding one entry per CDR3 protein. This sample has about 1,800,000 distinct CDR3 sequences, with 28% found just once. The TCR was taken from a woman aged 30 to 39 in good health. Sequenced input: blood. The chain employs TRBV7-9 and TRBJ2-3; TRBD2 aligns across 11 bases. The CDR3 DNA sequence: TGTACCAGCAGCTTGCCTAGCGGGAGGTACACGGGTACGCAGTATTTT. Protein product: CTSSLPSGRYTGTQYF.